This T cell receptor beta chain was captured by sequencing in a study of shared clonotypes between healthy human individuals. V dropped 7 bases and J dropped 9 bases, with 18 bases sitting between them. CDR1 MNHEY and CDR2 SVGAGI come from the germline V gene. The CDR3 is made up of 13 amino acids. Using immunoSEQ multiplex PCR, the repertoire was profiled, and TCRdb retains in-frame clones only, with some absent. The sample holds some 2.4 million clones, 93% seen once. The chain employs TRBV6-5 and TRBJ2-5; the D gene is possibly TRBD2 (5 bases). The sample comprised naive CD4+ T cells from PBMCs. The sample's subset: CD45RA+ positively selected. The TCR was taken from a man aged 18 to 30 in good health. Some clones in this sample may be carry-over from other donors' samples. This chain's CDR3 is CASTVTPGMAQYF. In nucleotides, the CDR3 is TGTGCCAGCACCGTTACCCCCGGGATGGCCCAGTACTTC.